The next 17 T cell receptor beta chains were all read from a single sample in a study of cytomegalovirus exposure and HLA in healthy donors. Primers included in the PCR were 60 Vbeta and 13 Jbeta primers. Assay used: immunoSEQ multiplex PCR; TCRdb lists only in-frame clones, some missing. The table includes more than 80,000 clones, over 70% detected once. Sample: PBMCs. Receptors were obtained from a boy between 10 and 17 years old in good health and CMV-seronegative.

V gene TRBV2 combines with J gene TRBJ2-2; D is possibly TRBD1 (6 bases). From germline, CDR1 is SNHLY and CDR2 FYNNEI. This CDR3 is 15 amino acids long. V gave up 2 bases and J gave up 6 bases, with 13 bases separating them. The CDR3 DNA reads TGTGCCAGCAGTGAATCCAGGGGCTGGGCCGGGGAGCTGTTTTTT. Translated, it gives CASSESRGWAGELFF.

The genes are TRBV9 and TRBJ1-1, with unresolved D. The CDR3 loop spans 14 amino acids. The V gene's germline CDR1 is SGDLS and CDR2 YYNGEE. V was cut by 0 bases and J by 6 bases, with 12 bases left in between. The CDR3 is CASSVGATPSEAFF. The DNA for the CDR3 is TGTGCCAGCAGCGTAGGGGCTACCCCCTCTGAAGCTTTCTTT.

This chain links TRBV28 with TRBJ1-2, with D possibly matching TRBD1 (5 bases). The CDR3 length is 16 residues. From germline, CDR1 is MDHEN and CDR2 SYDVKM. V lost 6 bases and J lost 4, with 21 bases in between. The CDR3 nucleotides read TGTGCCAGCAGCCGGACCTGGCAAGGGGAATCCTATGGCTACACCTTC. Protein sequence: CASSRTWQGESYGYTF.

V usage is TRBV7-9 and J usage is TRBJ2-1; D not certain. Germline CDR1 and CDR2: SEHNR and FQNEAQ (reference sequence). CDR3 length: 15 residues. V was trimmed by 2 bases and J by 2 bases, leaving 10 bases between them. In nucleotides, the CDR3 is TGTGCCAGCAGCTTATACGTCGGTACCTACAATGAGCAGTTCTTC. This encodes CASSLYVGTYNEQFF.

The J gene is TRBJ2-7, the V gene TRBV5-6; 7 bases align to TRBD2. The CDR3 spans 15 residues. V was pared by 5 bases and J by 2 bases, with 10 bases of the junction left unmatched. Germline loops: CDR1 SGHDT, CDR2 YYEEEE. CDR3 coding DNA: TGTGCCAGCAGTATCTCGACTAGCAATCCCTACGAGCAGTACTTC. Protein: CASSISTSNPYEQYF.

The table lists this clone with a count of one. The rearrangement uses TRBV7-8 and TRBJ2-7, with TRBD2 as a possible D gene (6 bases). The CDR3 loop spans 16 amino acids. Germline CDR1 reads SGHVS; CDR2 reads FQNEAQ. V shed 0 bases and J shed 2 bases, with 14 bases lying between them. CDR3 nucleotides: TGTGCCAGCAGCTTAGCGGTTGCGGGGCTAACCTACGAGCAGTACTTC. Residues: CASSLAVAGLTYEQYF.

The chain employs TRBV5-6 and TRBJ2-6; 12 bases line up with TRBD2. The CDR3 has 18 amino acids. In germline, CDR1 is SGHDT, CDR2 YYEEEE. V was clipped by 4 bases and J by 3 bases; unmatched bases: 8. CDR3 residues: CASSTRLAGVYGANVLTF. The CDR3 bases are TGTGCCAGCAGCACGCGACTAGCGGGAGTCTATGGGGCCAACGTCCTGACTTTC.

The rearrangement uses TRBV19 and TRBJ1-5; D gene unclear. The germline gives CDR1 LNHDA, CDR2 SQIVND (reference sequence). V was pared by 1 base and J by 2 bases, with 12 bases between. This CDR3 has 16 amino acids. Here the CDR3 DNA reads TGTGCCAGTAGTATAGGATCGGTATTCGGCAATCAGCCCCAGCATTTT. Its protein product is CASSIGSVFGNQPQHF.

The chain has TRBV5-4 and TRBJ2-2; 8 positions agree with TRBD1. CDR1 is SGHNT and CDR2 is YYREEE in the germline V gene (reference sequence). The junction had 4 bases not matched to a gene; V was cut back by 7 bases and J by 2 bases. CDR3 length: 14 amino acids. CDR3 sequence reads: CASFGQGNTGELFF. DNA of the CDR3: TGTGCCAGCTTCGGACAGGGCAACACCGGGGAGCTGTTTTTT.

The V call is TRBV28, the J call TRBJ1-2; 7 bases match TRBD1. Germline V CDR1 and CDR2: MDHEN, SYDVKM. The CDR3 extends over 17 amino acids. The V segment lost 2 bases and the J segment 1 base; nucleotides outside the gene matches: 10. CDR3 DNA sequence: TGTGCCAGCAGTTTAGTGACAGGGACCTACTATAACTATGGCTACACCTTC. Translating it yields CASSLVTGTYYNYGYTF.

The rearrangement joins TRBV11-3 to TRBJ2-1; no firm D call. The CDR3 covers 12 residues. The V end lost 6 bases, the J end lost 3 bases, and 6 bases lay between the germline ends. Germline lookup yields CDR1 SGHNT and CDR2 YENEEA. The CDR3 DNA is TGTGCCAGCAGTTCAGACTACAATGAGCAGTTCTTC. Its translation is CASSSDYNEQFF.

This clone was detected only once. CDR3 residues: CASSFSTYNEQFF. The CDR3 region has the DNA TGTGCCAGCAGTTTTAGTACCTACAATGAGCAGTTCTTC. V gene TRBV6-6 combines with J gene TRBJ2-1; D gene unclear. This CDR3 comprises 13 residues. The germline V gene has CDR1 MNHNY and CDR2 SVGAGI (reference sequence). The V end lost 4 bases, the J end lost 2 bases, and 6 bases lay between the germline ends.

This chain links TRBV15 with TRBJ2-7; no definite D call. The CDR3 is 11 amino acids. Looked up from germline, CDR1 is LNHNV and CDR2 is YYDKDF (reference sequence). Between the trimmed V and J ends, which lost 3 bases and 6 bases, there was a span of 6 bases. The CDR3 nucleotides are TGTGCCACCAGCAGGGCCTCCGAGCAGTACTTC. Its protein product is CATSRASEQYF.

V gene TRBV7-3 combines with J gene TRBJ2-3; D is perhaps TRBD1 (5 bases). The CDR3 has 13 residues. Per the germline V gene, CDR1 is SGHTA and CDR2 is FQGTGA. The V end was cut by 8 bases, the J end by 2 bases, with 11 bases between. In nucleotides, the CDR3 is TGTGCCAGCGGTAAGGGGTTCACAGATACGCAGTATTTT. Protein product: CASGKGFTDTQYF.

This chain links TRBV7-9 with TRBJ2-1; 13 bases are shared with TRBD2. The V segment lost 0 bases and the J segment 7 bases; nucleotides outside the gene matches: 6. There are 17 residues in the CDR3. CDR1 and CDR2 from the germline V gene are SEHNR and FQNEAQ (reference sequence). CDR3 nucleotides: TGTGCCAGCAGCTTAGCAGGACTAGCGGGAGTAAGGAATGAGCAGTTCTTC. It yields the protein CASSLAGLAGVRNEQFF.

The J gene is TRBJ2-1, the V gene TRBV6-5; a weak D match, TRBD1 (6 bases). The V gene's germline CDR1 is MNHEY and CDR2 SVGAGI. The CDR3 loop spans 16 amino acids. The V end lost 4 bases, the J end lost 1 base, and 14 bases lay between the germline ends. Here the CDR3 reads CASSLDSLGSYNEQFF. CDR3 nucleotides: TGTGCCAGCAGTTTGGACAGCCTAGGGTCCTACAATGAGCAGTTCTTC.

The chain joins TRBV27 to TRBJ2-7; D unclear. The CDR3 is 10 amino acids. V dropped 4 bases and J dropped 10 bases, with 8 bases sitting between them. Germline assignment: CDR1 MNHEY and CDR2 SMNVEV (reference sequence). The CDR3 loop reads CASSSSAQYF. The CDR3 nucleotides read TGTGCCAGCAGTTCATCGGCCCAGTACTTC.